This T cell receptor beta chain was profiled in a study of cytomegalovirus exposure and HLA in healthy donors. The PCR contained 60 Vbeta and 13 Jbeta primers. The table came from immunoSEQ multiplex PCR; TCRdb's copy has only in-frame clones and leaves some out. The table shows about 150,000 clones, with approximately 80% occurring only once. Germline loops: CDR1 SGHAT, CDR2 FQNNGV. J lost 2 bases, V lost 4 bases, and 7 bases had no gene match. The CDR3 covers 15 residues. Sequenced material: PBMCs. The chain carries TRBV11-2 and TRBJ2-7; 8 nucleotides agree with TRBD2. This receptor was identified in a man younger than 40 in good health and CMV-seronegative. CDR3 sequence reads: CASSSSGGLPYEQYF. CDR3 sequence (DNA): TGTGCCAGCAGCTCCTCGGGGGGGCTACCCTACGAGCAGTACTTC.